The T cell receptor beta chain described here comes from a study of shared clonotypes between healthy human individuals. The naive CD8 subset, CD45RO-negative cells positively selected for CCR7, excluded terminally differentiated effector memory CD45RA+ cells. Germline-derived CDR1 and CDR2 are MNHNS and SASEGT. Between the trimmed V and J ends, which lost 1 base and 3 bases, there was a span of 12 bases. The CDR3 runs to 15 residues. TCRdb's table, derived via immunoSEQ multiplex PCR, lists solely in-frame clones and lacks some. The sample has millions of clones, 85% to 95% seen once. The chain couples TRBV6-1 to TRBJ1-2, with D possibly TRBD1 on 6 matching bases. Sequencing was performed on naive CD8+ T cells from PBMCs. The receptor was isolated from a man aged 18 to 30 in good health. Some clones in this sample may be carry-over from other donors' samples. The CDR3 reads CASSEVTGWDYGYTF. The CDR3 coding sequence is TGTGCCAGCAGTGAAGTTACAGGGTGGGACTATGGCTACACCTTC.